This T cell receptor beta chain was retrieved from a study of CD8 T cells in ankylosing spondylitis. Study-level points and caveats: Made up of roughly 8 highly homologous variants, a TCR beta motif appeared characteristic of ankylosing spondylitis blood. Earlier work had already found some motif variants in reactive arthritis synovial fluid and blood. Disease-linked clones had a CD8+ phenotype and relatively low frequency in peripheral blood.

This clonotype was detected many times. Its antigen remains unidentified. V lost 5 bases to trimming and J lost 5 bases; unmatched junction nucleotides: 7. The CDR3 runs to 15 residues. A single record per CDR3 protein comes from TCRdb applying MiXCR to the 5' RACE reads. The sample lists approximately 350,000 distinct CDR3 sequences; roughly 14% were seen once. The V gene is TRBV12-3 or TRBV12-4, the J gene TRBJ2-1, with TRBD2 matching over 9 bases. The specimen was blood, either unsorted or a sorted T cell fraction (not recorded which). The receptor was isolated from a male donor with ankylosing spondylitis or in good health (not recorded which). The CDR3 here is CASSQTSGLNNEQFF. Here the CDR3 DNA reads TGTGCCAGCAGTCAGACTAGCGGCTTAAACAATGAGCAGTTCTTC.